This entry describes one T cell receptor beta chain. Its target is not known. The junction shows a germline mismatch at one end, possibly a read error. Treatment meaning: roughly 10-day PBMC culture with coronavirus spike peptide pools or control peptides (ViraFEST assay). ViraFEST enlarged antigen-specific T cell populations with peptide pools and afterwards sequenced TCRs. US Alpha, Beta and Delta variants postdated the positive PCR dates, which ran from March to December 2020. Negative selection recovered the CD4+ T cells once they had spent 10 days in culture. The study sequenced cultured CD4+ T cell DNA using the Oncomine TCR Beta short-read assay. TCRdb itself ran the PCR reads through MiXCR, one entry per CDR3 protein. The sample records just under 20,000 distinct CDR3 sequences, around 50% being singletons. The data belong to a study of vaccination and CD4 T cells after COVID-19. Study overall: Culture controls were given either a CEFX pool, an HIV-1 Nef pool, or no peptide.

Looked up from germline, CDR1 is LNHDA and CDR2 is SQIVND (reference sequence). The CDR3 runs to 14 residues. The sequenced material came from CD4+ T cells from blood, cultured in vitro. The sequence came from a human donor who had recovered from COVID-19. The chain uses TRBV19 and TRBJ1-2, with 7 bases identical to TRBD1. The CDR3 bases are TGTGTCAGTAGTATTTGGGACAGAAACTATGGCTACACCTTC. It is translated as CVSSIWDRNYGYTF.